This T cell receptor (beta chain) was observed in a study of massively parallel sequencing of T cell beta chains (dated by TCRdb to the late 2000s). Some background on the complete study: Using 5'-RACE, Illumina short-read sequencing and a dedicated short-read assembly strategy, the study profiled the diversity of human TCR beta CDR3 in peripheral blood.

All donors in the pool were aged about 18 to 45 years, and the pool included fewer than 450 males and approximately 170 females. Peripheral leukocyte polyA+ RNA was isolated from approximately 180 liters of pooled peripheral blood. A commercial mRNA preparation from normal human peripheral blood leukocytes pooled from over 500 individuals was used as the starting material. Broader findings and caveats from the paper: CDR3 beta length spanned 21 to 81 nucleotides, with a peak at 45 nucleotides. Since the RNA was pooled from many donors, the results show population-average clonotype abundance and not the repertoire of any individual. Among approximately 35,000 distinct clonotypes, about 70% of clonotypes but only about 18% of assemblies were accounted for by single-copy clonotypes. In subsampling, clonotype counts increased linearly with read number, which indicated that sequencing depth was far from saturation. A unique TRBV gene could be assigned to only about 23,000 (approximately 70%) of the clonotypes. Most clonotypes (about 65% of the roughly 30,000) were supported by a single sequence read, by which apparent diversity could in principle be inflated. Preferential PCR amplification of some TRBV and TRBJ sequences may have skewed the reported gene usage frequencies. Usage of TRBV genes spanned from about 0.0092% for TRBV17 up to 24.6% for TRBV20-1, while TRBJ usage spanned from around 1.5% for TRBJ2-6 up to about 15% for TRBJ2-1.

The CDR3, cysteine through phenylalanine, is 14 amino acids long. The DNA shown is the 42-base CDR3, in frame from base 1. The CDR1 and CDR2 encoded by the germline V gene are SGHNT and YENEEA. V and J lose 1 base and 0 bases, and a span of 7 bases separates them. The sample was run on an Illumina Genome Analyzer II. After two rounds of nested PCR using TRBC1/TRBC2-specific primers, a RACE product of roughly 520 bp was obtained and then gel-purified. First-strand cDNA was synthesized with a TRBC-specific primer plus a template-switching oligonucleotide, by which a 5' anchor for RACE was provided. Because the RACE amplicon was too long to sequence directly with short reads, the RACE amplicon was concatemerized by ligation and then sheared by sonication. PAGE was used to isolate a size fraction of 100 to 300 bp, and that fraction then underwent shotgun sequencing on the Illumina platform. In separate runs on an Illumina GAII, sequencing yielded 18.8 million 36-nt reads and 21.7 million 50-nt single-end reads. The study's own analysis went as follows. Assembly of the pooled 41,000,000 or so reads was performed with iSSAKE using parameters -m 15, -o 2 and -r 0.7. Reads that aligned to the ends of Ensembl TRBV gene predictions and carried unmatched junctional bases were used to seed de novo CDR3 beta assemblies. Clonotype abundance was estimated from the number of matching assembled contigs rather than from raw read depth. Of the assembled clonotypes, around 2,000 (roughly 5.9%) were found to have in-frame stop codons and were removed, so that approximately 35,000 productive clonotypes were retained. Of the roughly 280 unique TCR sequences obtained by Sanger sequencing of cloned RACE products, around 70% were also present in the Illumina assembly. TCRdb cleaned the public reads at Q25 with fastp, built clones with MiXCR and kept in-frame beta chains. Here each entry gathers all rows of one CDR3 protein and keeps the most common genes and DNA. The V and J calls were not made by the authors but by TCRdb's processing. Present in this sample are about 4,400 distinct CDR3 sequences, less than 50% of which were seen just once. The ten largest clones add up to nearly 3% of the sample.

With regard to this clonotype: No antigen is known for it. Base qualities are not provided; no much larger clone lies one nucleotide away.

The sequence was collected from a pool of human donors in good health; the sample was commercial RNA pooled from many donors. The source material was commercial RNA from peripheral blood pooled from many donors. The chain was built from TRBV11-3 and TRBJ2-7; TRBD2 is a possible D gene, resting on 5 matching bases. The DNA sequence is TGTGCCAGCAGCTTAGGAGGGAGCTCCTACGAGCAGTACTTC. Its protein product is CASSLGGSSYEQYF.